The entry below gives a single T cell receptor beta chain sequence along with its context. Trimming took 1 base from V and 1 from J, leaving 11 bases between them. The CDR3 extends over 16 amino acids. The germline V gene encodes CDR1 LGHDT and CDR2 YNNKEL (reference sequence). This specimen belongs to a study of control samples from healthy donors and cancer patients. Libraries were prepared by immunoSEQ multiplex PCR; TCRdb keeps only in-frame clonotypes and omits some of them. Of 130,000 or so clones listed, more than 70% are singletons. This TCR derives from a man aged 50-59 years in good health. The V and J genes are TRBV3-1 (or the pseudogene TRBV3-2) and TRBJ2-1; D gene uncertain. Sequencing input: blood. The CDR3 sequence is CASSQVGWGSYNEQFF. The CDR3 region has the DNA TGTGCCAGCAGCCAAGTGGGATGGGGATCCTACAATGAGCAGTTCTTC.